A selection of T cell receptor beta chains follows, all from one sample in a study of blood T cell repertoires in COVID-19. TCRdb's copy holds only in-frame clones and misses some; the assay was immunoSEQ multiplex PCR. The profile covers about 270,000 clones, with roughly nine tenths appearing a single time and roughly 2.6% taken by the ten largest. The sequenced sample was PBMCs or T cells enriched from blood (not recorded which). These receptors came from a woman between 18 and 30 years old who had recovered from COVID-19. The CDR3 runs from the conserved cysteine through the conserved F or W. The D gene is left open where the match is weak. Some rows have no size entry. The others give once, few or many, or a class for an expanded clone.

size,V,D,J,CDR3,DNA
.,TRBV9,TRBD1,TRBJ1-2,CASSSAGQGAHYGYTF,TGTGCCAGCAGCTCGGCGGGACAGGGAGCTCACTATGGCTACACCTTC
.,TRBV5-1,TRBD1,TRBJ1-1,CASSFRDRGMNTEAFF,TGCGCCAGCAGCTTCCGGGACAGGGGAATGAACACTGAAGCTTTCTTT
.,TRBV18,TRBD1,TRBJ1-2,CASSPRDRSNYGYTF,TGTGCCAGCTCACCCCGGGACAGGTCCAACTATGGCTACACCTTC
.,TRBV19,TRBD2,TRBJ2-7,CASSSIRLAGTLGLTYEQYF,TGTGCCAGTAGTAGTATACGACTAGCGGGGACTCTGGGGCTTACCTACGAGCAGTACTTC
.,TRBV19,TRBD2,TRBJ2-1,CASSATSGRATVYEQFF,TGTGCCAGTAGTGCGACTAGCGGGAGGGCCACTGTATATGAGCAGTTCTTC
.,TRBV7-3,.,TRBJ2-3,CASSLSLAGRGADTQYF,TGTGCCAGCAGCTTAAGTCTTGCGGGACGTGGAGCAGATACGCAGTATTTT
few,TRBV29-1,.,TRBJ1-4,CSAATANEKLFF,TGCAGCGCAGCAACGGCTAATGAAAAACTGTTTTTT
.,TRBV10-3,TRBD2,TRBJ2-3,CAISELLAGAGDTQYF,TGTGCCATCAGTGAGTTGCTAGCGGGGGCGGGAGATACGCAGTATTTT
.,TRBV27,TRBD1,TRBJ1-2,CASSPRTGASNYGYTF,TGTGCCAGCAGTCCACGGACAGGGGCCTCTAACTATGGCTACACCTTC
.,TRBV3-1/TRBV3-2,TRBD2,TRBJ2-5,CASSPGTSGRMGETQYF,TGTGCCAGCAGCCCCGGGACTAGCGGGAGAATGGGAGAGACCCAGTACTTC
.,TRBV7-3,.,TRBJ1-1,CASSEKAGTLNTEAFF,TGTGCCAGCAGCGAAAAGGCTGGGACATTGAACACTGAAGCTTTCTTT
.,TRBV4-1,.,TRBJ1-2,CASSSRTASYGYTF,TGCGCCAGCAGCTCCCGGACAGCGAGCTATGGCTACACCTTC
.,TRBV29-1,TRBD1,TRBJ2-7,CIPGMGQGASYEQYF,TGCATCCCAGGGATGGGACAGGGTGCTTCCTACGAGCAGTACTTC
.,TRBV7-6,TRBD2,TRBJ2-2,CASSSSGGDWPGELFF,TGTGCCAGCAGCTCGTCGGGAGGGGATTGGCCCGGGGAGCTGTTTTTT
.,TRBV18,TRBD1,TRBJ1-1,CASSPTGGDTEAFF,TGTGCCAGCTCACCTACAGGGGGGGACACTGAAGCTTTCTTT
few,TRBV5-4,TRBD1,TRBJ1-6,CASRVTGGSRNSPLHF,TGTGCCAGCAGAGTGACAGGGGGGAGCCGGAATTCACCCCTCCACTTT
.,TRBV7-9,.,TRBJ1-6,CASLEPWQTLYNSPLHF,TGTGCCAGCCTTGAACCCTGGCAGACTCTCTATAATTCACCCCTCCACTTT
.,TRBV5-6,.,TRBJ2-2,CASSRDNNANTGELFF,TGTGCCAGCAGTAGGGACAACAACGCGAACACCGGGGAGCTGTTTTTT
few,TRBV18,TRBD1,TRBJ2-1,CASSPPWGQAFNEQFF,TGTGCCAGCTCACCACCGTGGGGACAGGCATTTAATGAGCAGTTCTTC
.,TRBV7-9,TRBD1,TRBJ1-2,CASSSFREGAFGYTF,TGTGCCAGCAGCTCGTTCCGTGAGGGGGCGTTCGGCTACACCTTC
.,TRBV7-2,.,TRBJ1-1,CASSFPRGQNTEAFF,TGTGCCAGCAGCTTTCCCCGAGGACAGAACACTGAAGCTTTCTTT
.,TRBV28,TRBD2,TRBJ2-7,CASREGGGRGEQYF,TGTGCCAGCAGGGAAGGTGGCGGGAGGGGGGAGCAGTACTTC
.,TRBV10-1,.,TRBJ2-3,CASKGNGARDTQYF,TGCGCCAGCAAAGGAAACGGAGCGAGAGATACGCAGTATTTT
.,TRBV30,TRBD1,TRBJ2-5,CAWSADRRQGMETQYF,TGTGCCTGGAGTGCCGATCGTAGACAGGGGATGGAGACCCAGTACTTC
.,TRBV4-1,TRBD2,TRBJ2-3,CASSPGTRNTDTQYF,TGCGCCAGCTCTCCCGGGACTAGGAATACAGATACGCAGTATTTT
once,TRBV2,.,TRBJ1-1,CASSEGGSLNTEAFF,TGTGCCAGCAGTGAAGGAGGCAGTCTGAACACTGAAGCTTTCTTT
.,TRBV5-8,.,TRBJ2-1,CASSNRRDLMANEQFF,TGTGCCAGCAGCAATCGCCGGGATCTGATGGCCAATGAGCAGTTCTTC
.,TRBV27,.,TRBJ1-1,CASSLLAGYTEAFF,TGTGCCAGCAGTCTCCTGGCGGGGTACACTGAAGCTTTCTTT
.,TRBV5-6,.,TRBJ1-1,CASSFQQMNTEAFF,TGTGCCAGCAGCTTTCAACAGATGAACACTGAAGCTTTCTTT
.,TRBV9,TRBD2,TRBJ2-7,CASSARRTSADYEQYF,TGTGCCAGCTCAGCAAGAAGGACTAGCGCGGACTACGAGCAGTACTTC
.,TRBV18,.,TRBJ1-2,CASSPKRKTEPGYTF,TGTGCCAGCTCACCAAAACGGAAAACAGAACCAGGCTACACCTTC
.,TRBV9,.,TRBJ2-7,CASSRQGRGLDEQYF,TGTGCCAGCAGCCGACAGGGCAGGGGACTTGACGAGCAGTACTTC
few,TRBV27,.,TRBJ2-7,CASSLLPPLEPGLTYEQYF,TGTGCCAGCAGTTTATTACCCCCTCTGGAGCCGGGTCTAACCTACGAGCAGTACTTC
.,TRBV4-3,.,TRBJ1-5,CASSQDARGDNQPQHF,TGCGCCAGCAGCCAAGATGCCCGCGGGGACAATCAGCCCCAGCATTTT
few,TRBV10-2,TRBD1,TRBJ2-2,CASISYRGAGELFF,TGCGCCAGCATTAGCTACAGGGGGGCCGGGGAGCTGTTTTTT
.,TRBV19,.,TRBJ2-1,CASKRRDYNEQFF,TGTGCCAGTAAGCGGCGGGACTACAATGAGCAGTTCTTC
.,TRBV2,.,TRBJ1-5,CASTRTDGQPQHF,TGTGCCAGCACGAGGACAGATGGGCAGCCCCAGCATTTT
.,TRBV6-5,TRBD1,TRBJ2-2,CASSYGTGNTGELFF,TGTGCCAGCAGTTACGGGACAGGGAACACCGGGGAGCTGTTTTTT
.,TRBV9,.,TRBJ1-2,CASSSSGGRFYGYTF,TGTGCCAGCAGCTCCTCCGGGGGGCGCTTCTATGGCTACACCTTC
.,TRBV18,TRBD2,TRBJ2-2,CASSDERLAANTGELFF,TGTGCCAGCTCCGATGAAAGACTAGCGGCGAACACCGGGGAGCTGTTTTTT
.,TRBV15,TRBD2,TRBJ2-1,CATRASGDPSSYNEQFF,TGTGCCACCCGGGCTAGCGGAGACCCGAGCTCCTACAATGAGCAGTTCTTC
few,TRBV2,.,TRBJ1-4,CASGQYATNEKLFF,TGTGCCAGCGGGCAGTACGCAACTAATGAAAAACTGTTTTTT